This TCR beta chain emerged from a study of human T cells and chemical hapten exposure. Study in general: Throughout a study of 20 to 25 weeks, patients underwent weekly scalp administration of diphenylcyclopropenone doses. Study outcomes and limitations: Higher patch test scores went with higher counts of PT1 expanded TCRs.

Regarding time point: patch test 1, 2 weeks after DPC sensitization. The treatment denotes: therapeutic diphenylcyclopropenone sensitization with weekly scalp DPC. Alopecia patients, 18 to 70 years old and DPC-suitable, served as donors. MiXCR was run by TCRdb on the RACE reads, yielding one entry per CDR3 protein. The data contain approximately 340,000 distinct CDR3 sequences, around 6.9% of them singletons. CDR1 and CDR2 from the germline V gene are SGHNT and YENEEA. Trimming pared 4 bases from V and 0 bases from J, leaving 21 bases between. CDR3 length: 18 amino acids. Points on this clonotype: Antigen specificity is unknown.

The origin of this receptor is a woman between 18 and 29 years old with alopecia areata. Some clones in this sample may be carry-over from other donors' samples. The chain is built from TRBV11-3 and TRBJ1-1; D is unclear. This sample comprised whole blood, obtained in connection with sensitization to the hapten diphenylcyclopropenone (DPC). The CDR3 sequence is CASSCSPQAAPMNTEAFF. DNA of the CDR3: TGTGCCAGCAGCTGTAGCCCCCAGGCGGCCCCCATGAACACTGAAGCTTTCTTT.